This TCR beta chain was documented in a study of PD-1 blockade in classical Hodgkin lymphoma. Findings of the study overall: Unlike CD8+ TCR diversity, which did not rise significantly by C4D1, CD4+ TCR diversity did. Some patients started nivolumab under 1 year after ASCT, and they were excluded.

Trimming removed 4 bases at V and 0 bases at J, with 10 bases between. Germline-derived CDR1 and CDR2 are SGHRS and YFSETQ. The CDR3 runs 15 residues. The table came from immunoSEQ multiplex PCR; TCRdb's copy has only in-frame clones and leaves some out. The sample carries tens of thousands of clones, around three quarters recorded once. Every patient was affected by relapse after autologous stem cell transplantation, while exposure to brentuximab vedotin was not uniform. A note on this clone: The antigen remains undetermined.

The receptor was isolated from a human donor with classical Hodgkin lymphoma. The V gene is TRBV5-1, the J gene TRBJ2-2; D is uncertain. This specimen consisted of peripheral blood mononuclear cells (PBMCs), obtained before the second cycle of nivolumab. The DNA of the CDR3 is TGCGCCAGCAGCCTAAGCTCATCGAACACCGGGGAGCTGTTTTTT. The encoded protein is CASSLSSSNTGELFF.